This is a list of T cell receptor beta chains from one sample in a study of CD8 T cells in ankylosing spondylitis. TCRdb reanalysed the 5' RACE reads using MiXCR and keeps one entry per CDR3 protein. The sample contains tens of thousands of distinct CDR3 sequences, approximately 30% of which appear only once. Material: blood, either unsorted or a sorted T cell fraction (not recorded which). The receptors come from a male donor with ankylosing spondylitis or in good health (not recorded which). CDR3s include the opening cysteine and the closing phenylalanine or tryptophan. A D gene is named only where the DNA matches it firmly. The listing skips clone size in some rows; elsewhere it reads once, few, many or a size class.

J gene: TRBJ1-1; clone size: many; D gene: .; V gene: TRBV5-1; CDR3 DNA: TGCGCCAGCAGCTTGCGGGGGGGCACTGAAGCTTTCTTT; CDR3 protein: CASSLRGGTEAFF
J gene: TRBJ1-2; clone size: .; D gene: .; V gene: TRBV20-1; CDR3 DNA: TGCAGTGCTGCGTCGACACAGGGTGATGGCTACACCTTC; CDR3 protein: CSAASTQGDGYTF
J gene: TRBJ1-1; clone size: .; D gene: TRBD1; V gene: TRBV7-2; CDR3 DNA: TGTGCCAGCAGCTTAGCGCGGACAGGGTCGACTGAAGCTTTCTTT; CDR3 protein: CASSLARTGSTEAFF
J gene: TRBJ2-1; clone size: few; D gene: TRBD2; V gene: TRBV5-6; CDR3 DNA: TGTGCCAGCAGCCTCCACAGACTAGCGGGAAAGGAAAGTGAGCAGTTCTTC; CDR3 protein: CASSLHRLAGKESEQFF
J gene: TRBJ2-3; clone size: few; D gene: TRBD1; V gene: TRBV5-1; CDR3 DNA: TGCGCCAGCACCCCTAGACAGGGGACAGATACGCAGTATTTT; CDR3 protein: CASTPRQGTDTQYF
J gene: TRBJ2-3; clone size: .; D gene: .; V gene: TRBV7-2; CDR3 DNA: TGTGCCAGCAGCTTAGCGCGAGGGACGGGCTCCACAGATACGCAGTATTTT; CDR3 protein: CASSLARGTGSTDTQYF
J gene: TRBJ1-2; clone size: few; D gene: .; V gene: TRBV20-1; CDR3 DNA: TGCAGTGCTAGAGATAGTGGGGGGCGGTACACCTTC; CDR3 protein: CSARDSGGRYTF
J gene: TRBJ2-7; clone size: .; D gene: TRBD2; V gene: TRBV20-1; CDR3 DNA: TGCAGTGCTAAACTTACTAGCGGGAACGACGAGCAGTACTTC; CDR3 protein: CSAKLTSGNDEQYF
J gene: TRBJ2-1; clone size: few; D gene: .; V gene: TRBV5-5; CDR3 DNA: TGTGCCAGCCGCTATACTATCTCCTACAATGAGCAGTTCTTC; CDR3 protein: CASRYTISYNEQFF
J gene: TRBJ2-3; clone size: few; D gene: .; V gene: TRBV6-1; CDR3 DNA: TGTGCCACCTCTGTGGGAGGTTCTACAGGCACAGATACGCAGTATTTT; CDR3 protein: CATSVGGSTGTDTQYF
J gene: TRBJ2-7; clone size: few; D gene: TRBD1; V gene: TRBV20-1; CDR3 DNA: TGCAGTGCTAGAGATCCGGGGACAGGGGGCTACGAGCAGTACTTC; CDR3 protein: CSARDPGTGGYEQYF
J gene: TRBJ2-3; clone size: few; D gene: .; V gene: TRBV5-1; CDR3 DNA: TGCGCCAGCAGCCTAACAGAACTGACTACCTACACAGATACGCAGTATTTT; CDR3 protein: CASSLTELTTYTDTQYF
J gene: TRBJ2-3; clone size: once; D gene: .; V gene: TRBV12-3/TRBV12-4; CDR3 DNA: TGTGCCACCACAGATACGCAGTATTTT; CDR3 protein: CATTDTQYF
J gene: TRBJ2-7; clone size: .; D gene: .; V gene: TRBV12-3/TRBV12-4; CDR3 DNA: TGTGCCAGCAGCTCGTCCAGAATCCTCTACGAGCAGTACTTC; CDR3 protein: CASSSSRILYEQYF
J gene: TRBJ2-3; clone size: .; D gene: TRBD2; V gene: TRBV3-1; CDR3 DNA: TGTGCCAGCAGCCAAGCCGGACTAGCGGATAGCACAGATACGCAGTATTTT; CDR3 protein: CASSQAGLADSTDTQYF
J gene: TRBJ1-2; clone size: .; D gene: TRBD1; V gene: TRBV10-3; CDR3 DNA: TGTGCCATCTCCCAGGGGGACTATGGCTACACCTTC; CDR3 protein: CAISQGDYGYTF